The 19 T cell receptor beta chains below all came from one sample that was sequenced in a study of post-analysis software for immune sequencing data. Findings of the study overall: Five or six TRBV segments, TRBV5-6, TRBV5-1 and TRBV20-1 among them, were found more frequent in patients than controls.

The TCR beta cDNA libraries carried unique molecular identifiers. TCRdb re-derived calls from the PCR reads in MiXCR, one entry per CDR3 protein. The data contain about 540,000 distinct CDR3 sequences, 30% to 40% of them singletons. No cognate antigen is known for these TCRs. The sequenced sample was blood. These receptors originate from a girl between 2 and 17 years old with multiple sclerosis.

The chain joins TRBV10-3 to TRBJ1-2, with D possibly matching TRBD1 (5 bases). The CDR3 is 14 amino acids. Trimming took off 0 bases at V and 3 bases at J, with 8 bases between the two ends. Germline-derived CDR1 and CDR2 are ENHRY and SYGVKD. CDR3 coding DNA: TGTGCCATCAGTGAGTCGAGGGGCGACTATGGCTACACCTTC. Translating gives CAISESRGDYGYTF.

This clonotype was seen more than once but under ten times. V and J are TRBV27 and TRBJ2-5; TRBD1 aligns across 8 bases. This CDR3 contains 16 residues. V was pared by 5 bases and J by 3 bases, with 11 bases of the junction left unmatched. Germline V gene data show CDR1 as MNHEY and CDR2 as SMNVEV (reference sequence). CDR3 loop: CASSPWTGSAKETQYF. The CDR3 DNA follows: TGTGCCAGCAGTCCCTGGACAGGGTCCGCAAAAGAGACCCAGTACTTC.

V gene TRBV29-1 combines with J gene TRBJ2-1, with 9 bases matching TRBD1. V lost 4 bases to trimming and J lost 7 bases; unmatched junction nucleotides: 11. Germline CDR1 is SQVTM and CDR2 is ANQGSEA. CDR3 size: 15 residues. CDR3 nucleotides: TGCAGCGTTGTGGATAAGGGGACAGGGAGGAATGAGCAGTTCTTC. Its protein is CSVVDKGTGRNEQFF.

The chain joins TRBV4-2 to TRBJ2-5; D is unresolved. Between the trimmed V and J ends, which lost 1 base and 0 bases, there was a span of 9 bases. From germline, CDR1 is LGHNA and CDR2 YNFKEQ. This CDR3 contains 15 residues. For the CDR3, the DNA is TGTGCCAGCAGCCAAGGGGTCCAGTACCAAGAGACCCAGTACTTC. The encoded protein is CASSQGVQYQETQYF.

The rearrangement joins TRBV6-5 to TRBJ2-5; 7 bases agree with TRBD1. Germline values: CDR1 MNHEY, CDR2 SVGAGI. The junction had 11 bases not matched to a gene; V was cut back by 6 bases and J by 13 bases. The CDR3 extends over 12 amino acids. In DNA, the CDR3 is TGTGCCAGCAGGGGTGGACAGGTCGGCCTGTACTTC. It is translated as CASRGGQVGLYF.

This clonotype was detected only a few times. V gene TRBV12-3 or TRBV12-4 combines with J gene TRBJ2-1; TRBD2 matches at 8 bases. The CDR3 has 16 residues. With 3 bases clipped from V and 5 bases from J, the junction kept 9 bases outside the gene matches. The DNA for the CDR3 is TGTGCCAGCAGTTTCTCTTCCGGGGGGGCGAACAATGAGCAGTTCTTC. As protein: CASSFSSGGANNEQFF.

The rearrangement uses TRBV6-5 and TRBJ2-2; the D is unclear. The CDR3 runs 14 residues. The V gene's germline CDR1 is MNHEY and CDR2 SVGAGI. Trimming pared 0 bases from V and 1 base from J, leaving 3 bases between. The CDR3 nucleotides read TGTGCCAGCAGTTACTCGAGGAACACCGGGGAGCTGTTTTTT. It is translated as CASSYSRNTGELFF.

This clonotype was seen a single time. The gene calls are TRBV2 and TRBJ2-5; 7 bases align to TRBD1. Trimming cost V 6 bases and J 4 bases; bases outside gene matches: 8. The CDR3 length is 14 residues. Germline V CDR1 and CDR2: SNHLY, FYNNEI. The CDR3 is CASRRGQAGETQYF. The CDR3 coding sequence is TGTGCCAGCAGGCGCGGACAGGCTGGAGAGACCCAGTACTTC.

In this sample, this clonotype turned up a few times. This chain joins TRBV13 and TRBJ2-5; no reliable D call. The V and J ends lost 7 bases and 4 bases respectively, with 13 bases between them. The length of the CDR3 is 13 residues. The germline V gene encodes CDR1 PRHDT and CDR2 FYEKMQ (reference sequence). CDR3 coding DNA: TGTGCCAGCAACTCCCGGATCGGAGAGACCCAGTACTTC. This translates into CASNSRIGETQYF.

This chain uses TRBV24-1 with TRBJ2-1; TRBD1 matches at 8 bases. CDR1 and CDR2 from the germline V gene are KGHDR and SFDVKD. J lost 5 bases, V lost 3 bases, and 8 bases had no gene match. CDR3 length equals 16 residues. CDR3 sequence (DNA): TGTGCCACCAGTGATATGAGACAGGGGCGACACAATGAGCAGTTCTTC. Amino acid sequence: CATSDMRQGRHNEQFF.

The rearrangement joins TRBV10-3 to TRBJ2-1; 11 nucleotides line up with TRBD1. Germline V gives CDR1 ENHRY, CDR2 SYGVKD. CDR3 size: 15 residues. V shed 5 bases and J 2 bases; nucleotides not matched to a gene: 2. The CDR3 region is CAISRTGGTYNEQFF. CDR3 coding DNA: TGTGCCATCAGTCGGACAGGGGGCACCTACAATGAGCAGTTCTTC.

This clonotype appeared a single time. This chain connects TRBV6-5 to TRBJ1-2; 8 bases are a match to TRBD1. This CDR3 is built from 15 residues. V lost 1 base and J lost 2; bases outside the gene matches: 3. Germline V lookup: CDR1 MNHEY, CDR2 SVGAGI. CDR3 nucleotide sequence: TGTGCCAGCAGTTACTGGGACAGGCCAAACTATGGCTACACCTTC. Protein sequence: CASSYWDRPNYGYTF.

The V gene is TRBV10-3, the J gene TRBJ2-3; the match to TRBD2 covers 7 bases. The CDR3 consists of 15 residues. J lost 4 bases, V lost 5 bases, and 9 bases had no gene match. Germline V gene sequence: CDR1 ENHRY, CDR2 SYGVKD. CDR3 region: CAISSGGAESDTQYF. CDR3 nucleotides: TGTGCCATCAGTTCGGGGGGTGCGGAATCAGATACGCAGTATTTT.

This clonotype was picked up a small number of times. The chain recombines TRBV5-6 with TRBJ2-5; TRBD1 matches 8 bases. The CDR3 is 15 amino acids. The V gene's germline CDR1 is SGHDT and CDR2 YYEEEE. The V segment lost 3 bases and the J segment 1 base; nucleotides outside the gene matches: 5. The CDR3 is CASSWVDRVQETQYF. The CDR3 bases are TGTGCCAGCAGCTGGGTGGACAGGGTCCAAGAGACCCAGTACTTC.

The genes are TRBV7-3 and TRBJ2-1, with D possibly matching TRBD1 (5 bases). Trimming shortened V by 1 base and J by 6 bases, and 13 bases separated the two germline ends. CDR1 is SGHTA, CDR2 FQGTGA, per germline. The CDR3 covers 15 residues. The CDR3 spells CASSLIRRQGNEQFF. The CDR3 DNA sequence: TGTGCCAGCAGCTTAATAAGGCGGCAGGGCAATGAGCAGTTCTTC.

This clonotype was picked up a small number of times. DNA of the CDR3: TGCGCCAGCAGCTTACTGGTCGGCAGGGAGGTCTACAATGAGCAGTTCTTC. It yields the protein CASSLLVGREVYNEQFF. The chain couples TRBV5-1 to TRBJ2-1; D possibly corresponds to TRBD2 (6 bases). This CDR3 comprises 17 residues. Trimming pared 2 bases from V and 3 bases from J, leaving 18 bases between. The germline V gene has CDR1 SGHRS and CDR2 YFSETQ. The full variable domain, completed using reference TRBV5-1 and TRBJ2-1, is KAGVTQTPRYLIKTRGQQVTLSCSPISGHRSVSWYQQTPGQGLQFLFEYFSETQRNKGNFPGRFSGRQFSNSRSEMNVSTLELGDSALYLCASSLLVGREVYNEQFFGPGTRLTVL.

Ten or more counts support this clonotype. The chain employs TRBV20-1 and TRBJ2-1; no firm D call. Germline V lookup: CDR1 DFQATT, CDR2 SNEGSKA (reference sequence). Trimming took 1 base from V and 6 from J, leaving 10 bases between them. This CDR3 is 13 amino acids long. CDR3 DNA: TGCAGTGCTAGAGGGCGAAGAGGCAATGAGCAGTTCTTC. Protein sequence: CSARGRRGNEQFF.

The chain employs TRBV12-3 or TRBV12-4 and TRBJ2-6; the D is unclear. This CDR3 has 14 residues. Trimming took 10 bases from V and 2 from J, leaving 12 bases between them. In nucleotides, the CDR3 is TGTGCCATCAAGATTTGGGCTGGGGCCAACGTCCTGACTTTC. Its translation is CAIKIWAGANVLTF.

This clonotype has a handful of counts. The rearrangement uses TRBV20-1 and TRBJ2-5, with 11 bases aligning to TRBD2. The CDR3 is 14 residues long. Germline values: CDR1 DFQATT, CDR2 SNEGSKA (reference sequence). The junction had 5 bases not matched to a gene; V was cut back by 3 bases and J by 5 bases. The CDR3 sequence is CSASLTSGGETQYF. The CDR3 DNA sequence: TGCAGTGCTAGCCTTACTAGCGGGGGTGAGACCCAGTACTTC.